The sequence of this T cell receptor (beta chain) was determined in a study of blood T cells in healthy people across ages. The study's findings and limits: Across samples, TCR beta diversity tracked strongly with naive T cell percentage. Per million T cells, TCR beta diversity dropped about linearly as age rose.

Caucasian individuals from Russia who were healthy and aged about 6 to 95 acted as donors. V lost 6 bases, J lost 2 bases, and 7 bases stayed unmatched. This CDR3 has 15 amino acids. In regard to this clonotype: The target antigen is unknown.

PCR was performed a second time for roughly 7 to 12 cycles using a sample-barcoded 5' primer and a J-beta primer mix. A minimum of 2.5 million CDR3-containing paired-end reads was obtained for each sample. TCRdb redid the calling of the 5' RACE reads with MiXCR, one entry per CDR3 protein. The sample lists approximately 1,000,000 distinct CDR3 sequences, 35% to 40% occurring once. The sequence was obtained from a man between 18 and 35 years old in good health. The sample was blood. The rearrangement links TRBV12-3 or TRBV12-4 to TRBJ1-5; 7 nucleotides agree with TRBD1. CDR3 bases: TGTGCCAGCAGCCCCGGACAGGAGGGCAATCAGCCCCAGCATTTT. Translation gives CASSPGQEGNQPQHF.